The present T cell receptor (beta chain) was sequenced within a study of T-cell reconstitution after alpha-beta-depleted transplantation in children. Unique molecular identifiers were used in preparing the TCRbeta library. TCRdb re-derived calls from the PCR reads in MiXCR, one entry per CDR3 protein. The sample comprises 490,000 or so distinct CDR3 sequences, about 12% of which are singletons, and less than 6.5% rests with the top ten. Per germline, CDR1 DFQATT and CDR2 SNEGSKA (reference sequence). V lost 0 bases, J lost 9 bases, and 7 bases stayed unmatched. The CDR3 covers 15 residues. Here the sequenced sample was PBMCs from the stem cell graft donor, taken from the stem cell graft. The TCR sequence derives from a human donor who donated a stem cell graft to a child with combined immunodeficiency. The chain couples TRBV20-1 to TRBJ2-2, with 10 bases lining up with TRBD2. This CDR3 is CSARDQASGRRELFF. DNA for the CDR3: TGCAGTGCTAGAGATCAGGCTAGCGGGAGAAGGGAGCTGTTTTTT.